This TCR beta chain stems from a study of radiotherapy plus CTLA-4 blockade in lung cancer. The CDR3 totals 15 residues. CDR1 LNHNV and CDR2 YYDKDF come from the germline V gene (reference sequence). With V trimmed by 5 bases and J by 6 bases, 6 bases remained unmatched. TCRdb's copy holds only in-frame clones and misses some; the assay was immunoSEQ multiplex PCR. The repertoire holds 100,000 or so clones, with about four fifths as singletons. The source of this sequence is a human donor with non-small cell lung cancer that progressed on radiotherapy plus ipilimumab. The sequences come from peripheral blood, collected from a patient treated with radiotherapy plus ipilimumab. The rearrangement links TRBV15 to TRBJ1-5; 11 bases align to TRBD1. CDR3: CATSGDRGEGQPQHF. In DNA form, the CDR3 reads TGTGCCACCAGCGGGGACAGGGGGGAGGGTCAGCCCCAGCATTTT.